Included here is one TCR beta chain sequence, with context. This sample was included in a study of cytomegalovirus exposure and HLA in healthy donors. Germline CDR1 SGHDN, CDR2 FVKESK. The CDR3 is made up of 16 amino acids. The V segment lost 4 bases and the J segment 7 bases; nucleotides outside the gene matches: 13. Primers included in the PCR were 60 Vbeta and 13 Jbeta primers. Profiling relied on immunoSEQ multiplex PCR, and the TCRdb table lists in-frame clones only, not all of them. The sample has 150,000 to 200,000 clones; over 75% are singletons. The sequencing sample was made of PBMCs. The TCR sequence derives from a boy aged 2-9 years in good health and CMV-seronegative. The chain employs TRBV14 and TRBJ2-7, with 10 bases that match TRBD2. The chain's CDR3 is CASSRRRSSGGSEQYF. CDR3 sequence (DNA): TGTGCCAGCAGCCGAAGAAGGTCTAGCGGGGGATCTGAGCAGTACTTC.